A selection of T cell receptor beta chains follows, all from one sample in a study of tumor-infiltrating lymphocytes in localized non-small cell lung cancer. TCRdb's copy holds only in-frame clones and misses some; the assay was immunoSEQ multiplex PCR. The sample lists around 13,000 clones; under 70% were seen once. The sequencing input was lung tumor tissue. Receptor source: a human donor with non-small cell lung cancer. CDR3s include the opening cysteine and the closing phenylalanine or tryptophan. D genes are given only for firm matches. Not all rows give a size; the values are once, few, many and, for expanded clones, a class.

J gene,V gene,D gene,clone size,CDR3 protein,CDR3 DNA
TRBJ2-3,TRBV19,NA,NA,CASSARGPDTQYF,TGTGCCAGTAGTGCCCGTGGCCCAGATACGCAGTATTTT
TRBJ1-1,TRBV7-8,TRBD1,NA,CASSLRDRSLNTEAFF,TGTGCCAGCAGCTTAAGGGACAGGTCTCTGAACACTGAAGCTTTCTTT
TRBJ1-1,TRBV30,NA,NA,CAWRPGPAGTEAFF,TGTGCCTGGAGACCGGGACCGGCGGGCACTGAAGCCTTCTTT
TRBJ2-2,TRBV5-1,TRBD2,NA,CASSLQTSGRYSTGELFF,TGCGCCAGCAGCTTACAAACTAGCGGGAGGTATAGCACCGGGGAGCTGTTTTTT
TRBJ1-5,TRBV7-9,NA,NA,CASSLGAAVKPNQPQHF,TGTGCCAGCAGCTTAGGTGCGGCAGTCAAACCAAATCAGCCCCAGCATTTT
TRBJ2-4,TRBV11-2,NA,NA,CASSLGYIQYF,TGTGCCAGCAGCCTCGGGTACATTCAGTACTTC
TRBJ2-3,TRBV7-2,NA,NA,CASSPGGITDTQYF,TGTGCCAGCAGCCCCGGGGGTATAACAGATACGCAGTATTTT
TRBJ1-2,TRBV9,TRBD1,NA,CASSPTSLQGLNRYGYTF,TGTGCCAGCAGCCCTACCTCCTTACAGGGGTTAAATAGGTATGGCTACACCTTC
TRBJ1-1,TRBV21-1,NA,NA,CASSKDGTANTEAFF,TGTGCCAGCAGCAAAGACGGGACAGCGAACACTGAAGCTTTCTTT
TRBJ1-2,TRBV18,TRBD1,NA,CASSPTPGQQVGNYGYTF,TGTGCCAGCTCACCGACGCCGGGACAGCAGGTGGGAAACTATGGCTACACCTTC
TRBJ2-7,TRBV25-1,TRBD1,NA,CVSSDYRTGVYEQYF,TGTGTCAGCAGTGACTATAGAACAGGGGTGTACGAGCAGTACTTC
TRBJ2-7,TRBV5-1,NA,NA,CASSLGQGLEQYF,TGCGCCAGCAGCTTGGGACAGGGACTGGAGCAGTACTTC
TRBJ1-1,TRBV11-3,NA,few,CASSSNWGTEAFF,TGTGCCAGCAGCTCGAACTGGGGCACTGAAGCTTTCTTT
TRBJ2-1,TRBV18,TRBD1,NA,CASSTPGQGALAESDEQFF,TGTGCCAGCTCGACTCCGGGACAGGGGGCACTAGCGGAGTCGGATGAGCAGTTCTTC
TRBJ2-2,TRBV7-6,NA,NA,CASSLGTADTGELFF,TGTGCCAGCAGCTTAGGGACAGCCGACACCGGGGAGCTGTTTTTT
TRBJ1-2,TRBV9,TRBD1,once,CASSLGQASLDYGYTF,TGTGCCAGCAGCCTCGGACAGGCGTCGTTGGACTATGGCTACACCTTC